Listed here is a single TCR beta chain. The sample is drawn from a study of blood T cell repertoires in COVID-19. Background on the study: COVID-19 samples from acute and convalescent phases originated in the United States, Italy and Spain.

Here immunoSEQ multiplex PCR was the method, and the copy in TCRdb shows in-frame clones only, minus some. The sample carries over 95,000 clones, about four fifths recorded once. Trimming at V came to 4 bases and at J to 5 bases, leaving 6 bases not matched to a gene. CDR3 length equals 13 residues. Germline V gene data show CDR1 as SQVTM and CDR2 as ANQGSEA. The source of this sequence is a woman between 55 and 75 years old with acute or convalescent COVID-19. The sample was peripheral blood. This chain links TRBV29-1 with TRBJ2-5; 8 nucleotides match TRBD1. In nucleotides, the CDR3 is TGCAGCGTTGCGGCAGGGGGCGGGGAGACCCAGTACTTC. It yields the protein CSVAAGGGETQYF.